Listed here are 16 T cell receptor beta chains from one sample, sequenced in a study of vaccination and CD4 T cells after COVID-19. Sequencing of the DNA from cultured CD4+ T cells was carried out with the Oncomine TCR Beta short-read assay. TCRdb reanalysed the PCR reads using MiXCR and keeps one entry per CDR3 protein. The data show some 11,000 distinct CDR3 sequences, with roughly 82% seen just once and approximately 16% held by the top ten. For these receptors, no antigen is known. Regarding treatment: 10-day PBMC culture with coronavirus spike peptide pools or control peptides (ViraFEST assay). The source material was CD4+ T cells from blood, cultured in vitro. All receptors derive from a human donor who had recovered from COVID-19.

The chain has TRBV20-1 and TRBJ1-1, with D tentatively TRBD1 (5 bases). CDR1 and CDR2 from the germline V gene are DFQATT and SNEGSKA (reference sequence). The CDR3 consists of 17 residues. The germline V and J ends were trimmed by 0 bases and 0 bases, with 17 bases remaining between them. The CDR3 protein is CSARDSGSGGMNTEAFF. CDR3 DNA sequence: TGCAGTGCTAGAGATTCGGGGAGTGGGGGGATGAACACTGAAGCTTTCTTT.

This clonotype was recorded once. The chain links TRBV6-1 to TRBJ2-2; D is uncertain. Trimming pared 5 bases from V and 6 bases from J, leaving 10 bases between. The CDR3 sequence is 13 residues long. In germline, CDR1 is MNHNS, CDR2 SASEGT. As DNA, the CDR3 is TGTGCCAGCAGTACCTATGGAGCCGGGGAGCTGTTTTTT. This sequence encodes CASSTYGAGELFF.

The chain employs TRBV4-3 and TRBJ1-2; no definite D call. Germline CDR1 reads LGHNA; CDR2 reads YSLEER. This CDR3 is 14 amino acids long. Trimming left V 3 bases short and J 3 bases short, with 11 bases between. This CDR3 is CASSQLRSDYGYTF. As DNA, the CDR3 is TGCGCCAGCAGCCAGCTACGGAGTGACTATGGCTACACCTTC.

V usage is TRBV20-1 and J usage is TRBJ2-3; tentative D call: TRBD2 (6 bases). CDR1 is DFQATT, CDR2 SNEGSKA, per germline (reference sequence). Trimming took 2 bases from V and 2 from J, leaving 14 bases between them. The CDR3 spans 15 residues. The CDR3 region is CSARWIAGLTDTQYF. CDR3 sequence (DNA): TGCAGTGCTAGATGGATTGCGGGGCTCACAGATACGCAGTATTTT.

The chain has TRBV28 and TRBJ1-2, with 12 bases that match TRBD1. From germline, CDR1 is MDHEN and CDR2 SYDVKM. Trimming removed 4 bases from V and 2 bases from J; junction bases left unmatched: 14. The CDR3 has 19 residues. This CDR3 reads CASSSTGTGGAKTNYGYTF. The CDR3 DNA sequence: TGTGCCAGCAGTTCGACCGGGACAGGGGGCGCGAAGACCAACTATGGCTACACCTTC.

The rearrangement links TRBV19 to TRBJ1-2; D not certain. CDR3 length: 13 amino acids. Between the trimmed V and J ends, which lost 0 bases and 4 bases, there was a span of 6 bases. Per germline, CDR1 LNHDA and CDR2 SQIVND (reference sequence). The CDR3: CASSIDLRYGYTF. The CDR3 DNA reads TGTGCCAGTAGTATAGATCTTCGCTATGGCTACACCTTC.

This chain's CDR3 is CALLSGTGRGLGNQPQHF. CDR3 sequence (DNA): TGTGCCCTCCTGTCCGGGACAGGGCGGGGGTTGGGCAATCAGCCCCAGCATTTT. The chain has TRBV10-3 and TRBJ1-5, with 9 bases lining up with TRBD1. The CDR3 runs 18 residues. The germline gives CDR1 ENHRY, CDR2 SYGVKD. Trimming took 11 bases from V and 2 from J; bases not matched to a gene: 19.

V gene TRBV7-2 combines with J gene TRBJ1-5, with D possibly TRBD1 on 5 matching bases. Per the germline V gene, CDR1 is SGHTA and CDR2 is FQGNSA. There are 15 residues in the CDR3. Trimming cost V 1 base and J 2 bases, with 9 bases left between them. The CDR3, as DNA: TGTGCCAGCAGCTTAGTCCAGGGTGGCAATCAGCCCCAGCATTTT. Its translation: CASSLVQGGNQPQHF.

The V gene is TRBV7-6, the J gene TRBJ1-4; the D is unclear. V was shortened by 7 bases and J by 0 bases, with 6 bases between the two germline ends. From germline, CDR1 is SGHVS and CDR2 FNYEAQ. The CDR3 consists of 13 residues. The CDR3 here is CASTPTTNEKLFF. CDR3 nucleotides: TGTGCCAGCACCCCTACAACTAATGAAAAACTGTTTTTT.

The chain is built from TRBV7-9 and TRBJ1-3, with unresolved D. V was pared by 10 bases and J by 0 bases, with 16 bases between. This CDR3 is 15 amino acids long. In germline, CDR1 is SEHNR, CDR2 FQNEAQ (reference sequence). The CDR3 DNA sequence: TGTGCCACCCGAGACCTTCCAGTCTCTGGAAACACCATATATTTT. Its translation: CATRDLPVSGNTIYF.

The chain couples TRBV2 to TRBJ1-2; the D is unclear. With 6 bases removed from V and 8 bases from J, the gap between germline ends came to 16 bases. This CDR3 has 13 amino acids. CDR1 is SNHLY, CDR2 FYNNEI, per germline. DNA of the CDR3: TGTGCCAGCAGACAGACCGAAAGTCGGGGCTACACCTTC. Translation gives CASRQTESRGYTF.

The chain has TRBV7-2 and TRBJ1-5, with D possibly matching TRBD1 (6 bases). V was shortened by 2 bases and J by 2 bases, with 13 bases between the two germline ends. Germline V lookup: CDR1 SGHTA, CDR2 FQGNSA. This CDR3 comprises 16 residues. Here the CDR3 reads CASSLRAGAGNQPQHF. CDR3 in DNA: TGTGCCAGCAGCTTACGAGCAGGGGCAGGCAATCAGCCCCAGCATTTT. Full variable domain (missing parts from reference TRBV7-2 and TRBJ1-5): GAGVSQSPSNKVTEKGKDVELRCDPISGHTALYWYRQSLGQGLEFLIYFQGNSAPDKSGLPSDRFSAERTGGSVSTLTIQRTQQEDSAVYLCASSLRAGAGNQPQHFGDGTRLSIL.

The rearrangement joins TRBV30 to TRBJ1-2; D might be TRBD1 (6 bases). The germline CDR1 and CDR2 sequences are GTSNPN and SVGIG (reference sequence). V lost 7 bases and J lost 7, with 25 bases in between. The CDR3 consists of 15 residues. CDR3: CALMRSQGILGGYTF. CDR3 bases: TGTGCCTTGATGAGAAGTCAGGGGATTCTCGGTGGCTACACCTTC.

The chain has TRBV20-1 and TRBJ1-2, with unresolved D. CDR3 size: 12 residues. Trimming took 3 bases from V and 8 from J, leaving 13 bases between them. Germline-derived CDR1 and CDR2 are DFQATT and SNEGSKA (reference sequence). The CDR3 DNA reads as TGCAGTGCTAGCTGGTGGAATGCGGGCTACACCTTC. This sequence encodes CSASWWNAGYTF.

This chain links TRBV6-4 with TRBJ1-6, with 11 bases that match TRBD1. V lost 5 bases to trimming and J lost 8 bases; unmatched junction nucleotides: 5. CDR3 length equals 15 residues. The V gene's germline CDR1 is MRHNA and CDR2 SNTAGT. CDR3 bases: TGTGCCAGCAGTAGGACAGGGGGCCCGGATTCACCCCTCCACTTT. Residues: CASSRTGGPDSPLHF.

The CDR3 nucleotides are TGTGCCACCAGCAGAGACTCGAACTATGGCTACACCTTC. It specifies CATSRDSNYGYTF. The chain recombines TRBV15 with TRBJ1-2; D is undetermined. V was clipped by 0 bases and J by 2 bases, with 4 bases between them. The CDR3 has 13 residues. CDR1 and CDR2 from the germline V gene are LNHNV and YYDKDF (reference sequence).